One sample yielded the 16 T cell receptor beta chains listed below, sequenced in a study of CD4 T cells in relation to SARS-CoV-2 and coronaviruses. Sequenced by immunoSEQ multiplex PCR; TCRdb stores in-frame clones only, minus some. Of 12,000 or so clones listed, almost 80% were seen once; the top ten hold less than 15%. No cognate antigen is known for these TCRs. Unexposed donor CD4+ T cells date from about 2011-2018, before the COVID-19 pandemic. Isolation of CD4+ T cells took place after about 9 days in culture. Sequencing input: CD4+ T cells from PBMCs, cultured in vitro. These receptors were taken from a human donor in good health.

This clone was seen just once. This sequence joins TRBV6-6 and TRBJ2-1, with 10 nucleotides matching TRBD2. V lost 7 bases to trimming and J lost 0 bases; unmatched junction nucleotides: 6. The CDR3 is 16 amino acids. CDR1 MNHNY and CDR2 SVGAGI come from the germline V gene (reference sequence). CDR3 DNA sequence: TGTGCCAGCACCCATCAGCGGGAGGGCTCCTACAATGAGCAGTTCTTC. It translates to CASTHQREGSYNEQFF.

This chain links TRBV2 with TRBJ2-7, with D tentatively TRBD2 (6 bases). The CDR3 has 14 residues. Germline loops: CDR1 SNHLY, CDR2 FYNNEI. V lost 7 bases and J 6 bases, leaving 19 bases between the germline ends. The CDR3 here is CASKGRQGGVEQYF. CDR3 bases: TGTGCCAGCAAAGGGCGTCAGGGAGGAGTCGAGCAGTACTTC. The complete variable domain, with remaining parts taken from reference TRBV2 and TRBJ2-7, reads EPEVTQTPSHQVTQMGQEVILRCVPISNHLYFYWYRQILGQKVEFLVSFYNNEISEKSEIFDDQFSVERPDGSNFTLKIRSTKLEDSAMYFCASKGRQGGVEQYFGPGTRLTVT.

The chain employs TRBV5-1 and TRBJ2-2; D remains ambiguous. The CDR3 runs to 13 residues. CDR1 and CDR2 from the germline V gene are SGHRS and YFSETQ. V lost 3 bases and J 5 bases, leaving 8 bases between the germline ends. CDR3 protein: CASSYRPTGELFF. CDR3 nucleotide sequence: TGCGCCAGCAGCTACCGTCCGACCGGGGAGCTGTTTTTT.

This clone was seen a single time. The V call is TRBV10-3, the J call TRBJ2-7, with 8 bases fitting TRBD1. V dropped 2 bases and J dropped 4; count of bases not matched to a gene: 7. The CDR3 is 15 residues long. Germline V lookup: CDR1 ENHRY, CDR2 SYGVKD. The CDR3 region is CAISEQPGQVYEQYF. DNA of the CDR3: TGTGCCATCAGTGAGCAGCCGGGACAGGTATACGAGCAGTACTTC.

The chain couples TRBV7-2 to TRBJ1-2; 9 bases agree with TRBD1. The CDR3 totals 16 residues. CDR1 and CDR2 from the germline V gene are SGHTA and FQGNSA. The V and J ends lost 7 bases and 2 bases, in that order; junction bases with no gene match: 11. The CDR3 protein is CASTPGGTGRNYGYTF. Written as DNA, the CDR3 is TGTGCCAGCACCCCCGGGGGGACAGGGAGGAACTATGGCTACACCTTC.

This rearrangement joins TRBV12-3 or TRBV12-4 to TRBJ2-7; perhaps TRBD2 as D (5 bases). CDR3 length equals 13 residues. The V end was cut by 7 bases, the J end by 3 bases, with 13 bases between. This CDR3 is CASTRDLGYEQYF. In nucleotides, the CDR3 is TGTGCCAGCACGAGGGATCTCGGCTACGAGCAGTACTTC.

CDR3 loop: CASSPDWVEQYF. CDR3 DNA sequence: TGTGCCAGCAGCCCAGATTGGGTCGAGCAGTACTTC. This chain joins TRBV9 and TRBJ2-7; D uncertain. The CDR3 sequence is 12 residues long. V lost 4 bases, J lost 6 bases, and 11 bases lay in between. Looked up from germline, CDR1 is SGDLS and CDR2 is YYNGEE.

CDR3 loop: CASSLGGAGGADTQYF. CDR3 nucleotides: TGTGCCAGCAGCTTAGGGGGAGCGGGGGGGGCAGATACGCAGTATTTT. The V call is TRBV7-2, the J call TRBJ2-3; TRBD2 aligns across 10 bases. This CDR3 is built from 16 residues. V lost 1 base to trimming and J lost 4 bases; unmatched junction nucleotides: 5. Germline V lookup: CDR1 SGHTA, CDR2 FQGNSA.

This clone was recorded a few times. V and J are TRBV6-2 or TRBV6-3 and TRBJ2-1, with 13 bases that match TRBD2. J gave up 10 bases and V 2 bases, and 11 bases lay outside the gene matches. Germline V lookup: CDR1 MNHEY, CDR2 SVGEGT. This CDR3 region has 17 residues. The CDR3 DNA reads TGTGCCAGCAGTTACCGACTGACTAGCGGGAGGCCCCAGGAGCAGTTCTTC. It specifies CASSYRLTSGRPQEQFF.

The genes are TRBV7-8 and TRBJ2-7; TRBD2 aligns across 9 bases. This CDR3 has 15 residues. Germline V gene data show CDR1 as SGHVS and CDR2 as FQNEAQ. V shed 4 bases and J 6 bases; nucleotides not matched to a gene: 10. The CDR3 sequence: CASSSLSGRLGEQYF. The CDR3 coding sequence is TGTGCCAGCAGCTCCCTTAGCGGGAGACTGGGCGAGCAGTACTTC.

The gene calls are TRBV5-6 and TRBJ1-6; a weak D match, TRBD1 (5 bases). The CDR3 runs 15 residues. Germline V lookup: CDR1 SGHDT, CDR2 YYEEEE. The V end lost 0 bases, the J end lost 10 bases, and 14 bases lay between the germline ends. The CDR3 protein is CASSLGGTGRSPLHF. CDR3 DNA: TGTGCCAGCAGCTTGGGCGGGACGGGACGCTCACCCCTCCACTTT.

The V and J genes are TRBV18 and TRBJ2-5; D gene uncertain. CDR3 size: 16 residues. V was cut by 0 bases and J by 0 bases, with 11 bases left in between. CDR1 is KGHSH and CDR2 is LQKENI in the germline V gene. The CDR3 DNA reads TGTGCCAGCTCACCACCGGGCGGTACTTACCAAGAGACCCAGTACTTC. Translating it yields CASSPPGGTYQETQYF.

V and J are TRBV10-3 and TRBJ1-2; D may be TRBD1 (6 bases). Germline CDR1 and CDR2: ENHRY and SYGVKD. The CDR3 consists of 17 residues. The V and J ends lost 0 bases and 2 bases respectively, with 16 bases between them. The CDR3 nucleotides are TGTGCCATCAGTGAGTCCCAACCCGGGGGGGCCAACTATGGCTACACCTTC. Amino acid sequence: CAISESQPGGANYGYTF.

The genes are TRBV18 and TRBJ1-6; 10 bases align to TRBD1. V shed 6 bases, J shed 9 bases, and the junction held 5 bases outside the gene matches. There are 14 residues in the CDR3. CDR1 is KGHSH and CDR2 is LQKENI in the germline V gene. The CDR3 loop reads CASSPGTGVSPLHF. CDR3 in DNA: TGTGCCAGCTCGCCCGGGACAGGGGTTTCACCCCTCCACTTT. Complete variable domain (other parts from reference TRBV18 and TRBJ1-6): NAGVMQNPRHLVRRRGQEARLRCSPMKGHSHVYWYRQLPEEGLKFMVYLQKENIIDESGMPKERFSAEFPKEGPSILRIQQVVRGDSAAYFCASSPGTGVSPLHFGNGTRLTVT.

This clone was seen a single time. This chain links TRBV3-1 (or the pseudogene TRBV3-2) with TRBJ2-7; D tentatively reads TRBD1 or TRBD2 (5 bases each). Germline CDR1 LGHDT, CDR2 YNNKEL (reference sequence). Trimming left V 2 bases short and J 7 bases short, with 15 bases between. CDR3 length equals 14 residues. CDR3 loop: CASSQQGPSLEQYF. In DNA, the CDR3 is TGTGCCAGCAGCCAACAGGGACCTTCCCTAGAGCAGTACTTC.

The chain joins TRBV4-1 to TRBJ2-5; TRBD2 matches 10 bases. Germline lookup yields CDR1 MGHRA and CDR2 YSYEKL. With 1 base clipped from V and 2 bases from J, the junction kept 13 bases outside the gene matches. The CDR3 sequence is 19 residues long. CDR3 nucleotide sequence: TGCGCCAGCAGCCAAGCCCCCCCAGCGGGAGGGACTCCTCAAGAGACCCAGTACTTC. Its protein product is CASSQAPPAGGTPQETQYF.